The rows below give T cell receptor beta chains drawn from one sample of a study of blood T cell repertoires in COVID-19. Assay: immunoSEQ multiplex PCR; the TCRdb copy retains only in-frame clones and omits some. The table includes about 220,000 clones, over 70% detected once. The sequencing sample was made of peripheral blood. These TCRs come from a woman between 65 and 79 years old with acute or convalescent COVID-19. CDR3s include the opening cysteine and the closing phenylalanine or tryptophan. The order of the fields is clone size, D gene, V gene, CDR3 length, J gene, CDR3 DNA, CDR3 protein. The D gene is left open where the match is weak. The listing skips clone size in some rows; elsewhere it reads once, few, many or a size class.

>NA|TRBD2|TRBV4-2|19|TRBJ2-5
TGTGCCAGCAGCCAAGGAGGACTAGCGGGGGGGAAAGGGGGAGAGACCCAGTACTTC
CASSQGGLAGGKGGETQYF
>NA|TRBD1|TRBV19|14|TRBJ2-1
TGTGCCTCGGCCGGGACAGGGGGTTCTCGGGAGCAGTTCTTC
CASAGTGGSREQFF
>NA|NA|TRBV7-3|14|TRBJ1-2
TGTGCCAGCAGCGTGGACGAAACAGGCTATGGCTACACCTTC
CASSVDETGYGYTF
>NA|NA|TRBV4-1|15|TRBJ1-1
TGCGCCAGCAGCCAACCGACAAGGGGTAGTCCTGAAGCTTTCTTT
CASSQPTRGSPEAFF
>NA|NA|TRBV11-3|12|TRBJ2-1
TGTGCCAGCAGCAGGACTCTAGGGGAGCAGTTCTTC
CASSRTLGEQFF
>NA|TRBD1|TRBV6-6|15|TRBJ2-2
TGTGCCAGCAGGACCGGGACAGCGAACACCGGGGAGCTGTTTTTT
CASRTGTANTGELFF
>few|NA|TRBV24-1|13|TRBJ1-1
TGTGCCACCAGTGAGAATACAGGGTCTGAAGCTTTCTTT
CATSENTGSEAFF
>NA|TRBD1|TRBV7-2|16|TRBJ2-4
TGTGCCAGCAGCTCGACAGGGGGCAGGGCCAAAAACATTCAGTACTTC
CASSSTGGRAKNIQYF
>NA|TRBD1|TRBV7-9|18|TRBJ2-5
TGTGCCAGCAGCGTCGGGACAGGGGAGGGAAGGTACCAAGAGACCCAGTACTTC
CASSVGTGEGRYQETQYF
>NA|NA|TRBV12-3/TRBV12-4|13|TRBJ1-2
TGTGCCAGCAGTTTTGGGACACCTTATGGCTACACCTTC
CASSFGTPYGYTF
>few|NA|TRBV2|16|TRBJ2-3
TGTGCCAGCAGTCCCCAGGGAAGGTTATCGATAGATACGCAGTATTTT
CASSPQGRLSIDTQYF
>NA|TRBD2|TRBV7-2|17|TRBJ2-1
TGTGCCAGCAGCTTAGAAACTAGCGGGGGGTCTCACAATGAGCAGTTCTTC
CASSLETSGGSHNEQFF
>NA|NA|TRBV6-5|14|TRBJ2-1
TGTGCCAGCAGTTCCAGAAACCCCTACAATGAGCAGTTCTTC
CASSSRNPYNEQFF
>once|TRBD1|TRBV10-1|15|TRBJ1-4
TGCGCCAGCGGGCGGGGACAGGGATCTAATGAAAAACTGTTTTTT
CASGRGQGSNEKLFF
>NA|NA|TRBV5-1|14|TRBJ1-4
TGCGCCAGCAGCGAGACAGTAACTAATGAAAAACTGTTTTTT
CASSETVTNEKLFF
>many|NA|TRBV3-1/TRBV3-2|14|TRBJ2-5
TGTGCCAGCAGCCTCCGGAGGGGTCAAGAGACCCAGTACTTC
CASSLRRGQETQYF
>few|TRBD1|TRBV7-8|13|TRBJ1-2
TGTGCCAGCAGCACCGGGACAGGGGATGGCTACACCTTC
CASSTGTGDGYTF
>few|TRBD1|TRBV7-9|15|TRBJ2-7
TGTGCCAGCAGCTCGACAGGGCTGAGCTCCTACGAGCAGTACTTC
CASSSTGLSSYEQYF
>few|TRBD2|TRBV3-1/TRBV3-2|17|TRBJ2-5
TGTGCCAGCAGCCCTCGCGGGGGGGCAAAAGGAAAAGAGACCCAGTACTTC
CASSPRGGAKGKETQYF
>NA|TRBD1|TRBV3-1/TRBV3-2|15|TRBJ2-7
TGTGCCAGCAGCCCGACAGGGGGCCTCAGTTACGAGCAGTACTTC
CASSPTGGLSYEQYF
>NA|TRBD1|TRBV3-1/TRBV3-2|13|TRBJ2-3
TGTGCCAGCAGCCGGGACAGGGGGCGGACGCAGTATTTT
CASSRDRGRTQYF
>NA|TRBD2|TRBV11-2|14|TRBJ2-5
TGTGCCAGCAGCTTAGATTCTGGGACTAGTATGAGGTACTTC
CASSLDSGTSMRYF